The rows below give T cell receptor beta chains drawn from one sample of a study of Graves' ophthalmopathy and Graves' hyperthyroidism. TCRdb re-called the multiplex PCR reads with MiXCR, one entry per CDR3 protein. The sample yields around 670,000 distinct CDR3 sequences, roughly 40% seen once. The sequenced sample was peripheral blood. The receptors stem from an adult man with Graves' ophthalmopathy. Both conserved end residues are part of each CDR3. The order of the fields is V gene, D gene, J gene, clone size, CDR3 protein, CDR3 DNA. The D gene is left open where the match is weak. Size is omitted from some rows. Given values are once, few, many or a class for expanded clones.

>TRBV15|TRBD1|TRBJ2-7|many
CATSRDRGPYEQYF
TGTGCCACCAGCAGGGACAGGGGGCCCTACGAGCAGTACTTC
>TRBV19|NA|TRBJ1-1|few
CASSIRPGPISNTEAFF
TGTGCCAGTAGTATACGGCCAGGACCAATTTCGAACACTGAAGCTTTCTTT
>TRBV19|NA|TRBJ1-6|NA
CTWSKRSGNLRNSPLHF
TGTACCTGGAGTAAACGATCAGGGAACTTACGTAATTCACCCCTCCACTTT
>TRBV9|NA|TRBJ2-7|few
CASSAQGRYEQYF
TGTGCCAGCAGCGCCCAGGGGCGGTACGAGCAGTACTTC
>TRBV10-3|TRBD2|TRBJ2-7|many
CASSYSGGAYEQYF
TGTGCCAGCAGTTACTCGGGGGGAGCCTACGAGCAGTACTTC
>TRBV24-1|TRBD1|TRBJ2-5|NA
CATSDLPRTGLETQYF
TGTGCCACCAGTGATTTGCCCCGGACAGGGCTAGAGACCCAGTACTTC
>TRBV29-1|NA|TRBJ2-7|NA
CSLRGSPYEQYF
TGCAGCTTACGGGGATCCCCCTACGAGCAGTACTTC
>TRBV15|NA|TRBJ2-7|NA
CATGRDLKNYDEQYF
TGTGCCACCGGCAGAGATCTGAAGAACTATGACGAGCAGTACTTC
>TRBV14|NA|TRBJ1-1|NA
CASSQDGPGGGRTEAFF
TGTGCCAGCAGCCAAGATGGTCCGGGTGGGGGACGGACTGAAGCTTTCTTT
>TRBV7-9|NA|TRBJ1-1|many
CASSLEGGDEAFF
TGTGCCAGCAGCTTAGAGGGGGGGGATGAAGCTTTCTTT
>TRBV7-9|NA|TRBJ1-2|many
CASSLGRLYGYTF
TGTGCCAGCAGCTTAGGACGACTCTATGGCTACACCTTC
>TRBV28|NA|TRBJ2-5|few
CASSLSQGAGETQYF
TGTGCCAGCAGTTTGTCACAGGGCGCGGGTGAGACCCAGTACTTC
>TRBV7-8|TRBD2|TRBJ2-7|few
CASSSSMGTSGFVYEQYF
TGTGCCAGCAGCAGCTCTATGGGGACTAGCGGCTTCGTTTACGAGCAGTACTTC
>TRBV29-1|NA|TRBJ1-3|many
CSVEGQVGNTIYF
TGCAGCGTTGAAGGACAGGTTGGAAACACCATATATTTT
>TRBV7-6|NA|TRBJ1-1|NA
CASSKQENTEAFF
TGTGCCAGCAGCAAACAGGAAAACACTGAAGCTTTCTTT
>TRBV20-1|TRBD2|TRBJ2-7|NA
CSASGRAVGEQYF
TGCAGTGCTAGCGGGAGGGCCGTGGGCGAGCAGTACTTC
>TRBV12-5|TRBD1|TRBJ2-5|NA
CASGSTTGDQETQYF
TGTGCTAGTGGTTCAACAACAGGGGACCAAGAGACCCAGTACTTC
>TRBV9|NA|TRBJ1-3|many
CATGDGSSGNTIYF
TGTGCCACGGGAGACGGTAGCTCTGGAAACACCATATATTTT
>TRBV10-3|NA|TRBJ1-2|NA
CASRERPGYGYTF
TGTGCCAGCAGGGAGAGGCCCGGGTATGGCTACACCTTC
>TRBV15|NA|TRBJ2-6|NA
CATSRDGANVLTF
TGTGCCACCAGCAGAGATGGGGCCAACGTCCTGACTTTC
>TRBV7-9|NA|TRBJ2-2|NA
CASSFLSSFRDTGELFF
TGTGCCAGCAGTTTCCTCTCTAGCTTTAGGGACACCGGGGAGCTGTTTTTT
>TRBV12-3/TRBV12-4|NA|TRBJ1-5|many
CASSLGRGRDQPQHF
TGTGCCAGCAGTTTGGGCAGGGGTCGGGATCAGCCCCAGCATTTT
>TRBV25-1|TRBD1|TRBJ2-2|few
CASRDRVNTGELFF
TGTGCCAGCCGCGACAGGGTGAACACCGGGGAGCTGTTTTTT
>TRBV20-1|TRBD1|TRBJ1-5|few
CSAEEQGGGGGQPQHF
TGCAGTGCAGAGGAGCAGGGGGGTGGTGGTGGTCAGCCCCAGCATTTT
>TRBV9|NA|TRBJ2-7|NA
CASSGRDSHYEQYF
TGTGCCAGCAGCGGCCGAGACTCTCACTACGAGCAGTACTTC
>TRBV6-1|NA|TRBJ1-1|NA
CASSANRVAEAFF
TGTGCCAGCAGTGCTAACAGGGTCGCTGAAGCTTTCTTT
>TRBV5-1|NA|TRBJ1-2|many
CASSLAPYEGYTF
TGCGCCAGCAGCTTGGCACCGTATGAGGGCTACACCTTC
>TRBV15|TRBD1|TRBJ1-2|NA
CATSRVRRDRANYGYTF
TGTGCCACCAGCAGAGTGAGGCGGGACAGGGCTAACTATGGCTACACCTTC
>TRBV19|TRBD1|TRBJ1-5|many
CASSSRDRGHGNQPQHF
TGTGCCAGTAGTAGCCGGGACAGGGGCCATGGCAATCAGCCCCAGCATTTT
>TRBV20-1|NA|TRBJ1-5|NA
CSAPPGIDNQPQHF
TGCAGTGCTCCCCCCGGCATAGACAATCAGCCCCAGCATTTT
>TRBV5-4|NA|TRBJ1-1|NA
CASSDQAAASLYTEAFF
TGCGCCAGCAGCGATCAGGCCGCAGCTTCTTTGTACACTGAAGCTTTCTTT
>TRBV9|NA|TRBJ1-3|many
CASSAFLPGSGNTIYF
TGTGCCAGCAGCGCGTTTTTACCCGGATCTGGAAACACCATATATTTT
>TRBV2|TRBD2|TRBJ2-6|few
CASRGGTSGRISGANVLTF
TGTGCCAGCAGGGGGGGGACTAGCGGGAGGATCTCCGGGGCCAACGTCCTGACTTTC
>TRBV7-9|TRBD1|TRBJ1-5|NA
CASSRWDRGLSQPQHF
TGTGCCAGCAGCCGATGGGACAGGGGGCTTAGTCAGCCCCAGCATTTT
>TRBV15|NA|TRBJ1-1|NA
CATGPGLDGTEAFF
TGTGCCACCGGACCCGGACTTGACGGGACTGAAGCTTTCTTT
>TRBV25-1|NA|TRBJ1-2|few
CASSLPEGTLYGYTF
TGTGCCAGCAGCTTGCCAGAGGGGACTCTCTATGGCTACACCTTC
>TRBV20-1|NA|TRBJ1-5|many
CSAVRQSNQPQHF
TGCAGTGCTGTGAGACAAAGCAATCAGCCCCAGCATTTT
>TRBV19|NA|TRBJ1-5|many
CASSRGGTGQPQHF
TGTGCCAGTAGTCGGGGGGGGACGGGCCAGCCCCAGCATTTT
>TRBV5-2|NA|TRBJ2-5|NA
CASSARTGDGETQYF
TGTGCCAGCAGCGCCCGAACAGGGGATGGAGAGACCCAGTACTTC